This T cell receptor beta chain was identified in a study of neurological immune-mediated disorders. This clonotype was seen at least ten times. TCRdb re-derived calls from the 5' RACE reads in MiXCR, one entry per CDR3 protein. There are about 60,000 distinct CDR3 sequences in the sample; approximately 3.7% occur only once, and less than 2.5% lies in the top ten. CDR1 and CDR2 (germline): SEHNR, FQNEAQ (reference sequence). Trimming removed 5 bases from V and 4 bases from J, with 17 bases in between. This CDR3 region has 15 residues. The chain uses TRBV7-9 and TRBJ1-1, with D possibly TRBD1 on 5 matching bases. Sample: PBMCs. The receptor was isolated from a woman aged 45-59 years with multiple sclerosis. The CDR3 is CASSPMQGGTTEAFF. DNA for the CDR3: TGTGCCAGCAGCCCAATGCAGGGTGGGACCACTGAAGCTTTCTTT.